The TCR beta chain described here comes from a study of T cell responses to AZD1222 COVID-19 vaccine. Germline assignment: CDR1 LNHDA and CDR2 SQIVND (reference sequence). After removal of 5 bases from V and 8 bases from J, the junction contained 15 bases not matched to a gene. This CDR3 has 17 residues. Assay used: immunoSEQ multiplex PCR; TCRdb lists only in-frame clones, some missing. This sample has fewer than 70,000 clones, with around nine tenths found just once. This sequence originates from an adult in good health. This material consisted of peripheral blood, taken on day 0 of AZD1222 vaccination. The chain combines TRBV19 with TRBJ1-4; 9 bases match TRBD1. For the CDR3, the DNA is TGTGCCAGTAGTCAAAACGCCGGACAGGGGCGGAGAGAAAAACTGTTTTTT. It is translated as CASSQNAGQGRREKLFF.